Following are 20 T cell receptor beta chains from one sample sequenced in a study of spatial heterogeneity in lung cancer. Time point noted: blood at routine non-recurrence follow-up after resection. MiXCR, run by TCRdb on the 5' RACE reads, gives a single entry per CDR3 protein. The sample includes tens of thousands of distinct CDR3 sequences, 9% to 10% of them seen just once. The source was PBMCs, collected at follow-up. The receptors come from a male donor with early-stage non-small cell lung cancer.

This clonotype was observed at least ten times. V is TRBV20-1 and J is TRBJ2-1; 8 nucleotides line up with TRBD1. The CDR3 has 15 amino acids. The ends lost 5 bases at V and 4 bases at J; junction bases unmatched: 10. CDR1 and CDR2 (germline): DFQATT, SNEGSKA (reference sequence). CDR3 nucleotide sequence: TGCAGTGCTTCAAATTCAGGGGGCGGGTACAATGAGCAGTTCTTC. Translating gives CSASNSGGGYNEQFF.

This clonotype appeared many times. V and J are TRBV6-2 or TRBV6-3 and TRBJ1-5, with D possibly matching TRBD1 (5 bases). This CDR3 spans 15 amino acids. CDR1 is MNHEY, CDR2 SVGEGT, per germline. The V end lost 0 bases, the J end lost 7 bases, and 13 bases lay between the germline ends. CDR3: CASSYSKAGWQPQHF. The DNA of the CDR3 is TGTGCCAGCAGTTACTCGAAGGCAGGGTGGCAGCCCCAGCATTTT.

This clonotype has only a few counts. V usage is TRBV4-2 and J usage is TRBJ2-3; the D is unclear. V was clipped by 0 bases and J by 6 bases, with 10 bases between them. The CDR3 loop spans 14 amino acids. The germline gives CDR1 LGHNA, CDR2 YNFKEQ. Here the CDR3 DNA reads TGTGCCAGCAGCCAAGATACGGAAATTGATACGCAGTATTTT. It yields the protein CASSQDTEIDTQYF.

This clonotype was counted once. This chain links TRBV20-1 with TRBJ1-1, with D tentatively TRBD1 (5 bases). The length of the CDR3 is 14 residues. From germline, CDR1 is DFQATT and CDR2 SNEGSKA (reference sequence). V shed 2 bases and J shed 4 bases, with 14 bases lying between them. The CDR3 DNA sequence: TGCAGTGCTAGATTATCGTTAGGGGTCACTGAAGCTTTCTTT. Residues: CSARLSLGVTEAFF.

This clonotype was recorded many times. The DNA of the CDR3 is TGTGCCAGCAGCGCGTTTTGGAGCTCCTACAATGAGCAGTTCTTC. Encoded protein: CASSAFWSSYNEQFF. J is TRBJ2-1 and V is TRBV28; no definite D call. This CDR3 is 15 amino acids long. Trimming pared 6 bases from V and 0 bases from J, leaving 12 bases between. The V gene's germline CDR1 is MDHEN and CDR2 SYDVKM.

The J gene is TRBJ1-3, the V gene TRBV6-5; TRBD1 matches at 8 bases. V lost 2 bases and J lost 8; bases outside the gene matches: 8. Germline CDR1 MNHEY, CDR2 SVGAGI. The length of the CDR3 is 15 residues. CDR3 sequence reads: CASSYAQGDRHTIYF. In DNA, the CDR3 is TGTGCCAGCAGTTACGCACAGGGGGATCGACACACCATATATTTT.

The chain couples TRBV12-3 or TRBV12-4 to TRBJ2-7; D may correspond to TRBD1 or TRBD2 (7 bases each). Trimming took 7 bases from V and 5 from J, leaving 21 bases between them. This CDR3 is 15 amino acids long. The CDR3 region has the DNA TGTGCCAGCACCCTGGGTGGGAGGGGGCCTGACGAGCAGTACTTC. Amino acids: CASTLGGRGPDEQYF.

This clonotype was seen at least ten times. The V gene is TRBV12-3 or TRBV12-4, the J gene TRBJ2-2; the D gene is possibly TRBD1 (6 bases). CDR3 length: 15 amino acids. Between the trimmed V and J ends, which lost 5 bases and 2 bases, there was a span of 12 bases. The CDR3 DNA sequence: TGTGCCAGCAGTCCCCAGGGGCCCAACACCGGGGAGCTGTTTTTT. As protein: CASSPQGPNTGELFF.

This chain's CDR3 is CASSLVAEQQFF. The CDR3 DNA sequence: TGTGCCAGCAGCTTAGTAGCGGAACAGCAGTTCTTC. This chain links TRBV7-9 with TRBJ2-1, with D perhaps matching TRBD2 (6 bases). The germline CDR1 and CDR2 sequences are SEHNR and FQNEAQ (reference sequence). This CDR3 has 12 amino acids. The germline V and J ends were trimmed by 1 base and 11 bases, with 9 bases remaining between them.

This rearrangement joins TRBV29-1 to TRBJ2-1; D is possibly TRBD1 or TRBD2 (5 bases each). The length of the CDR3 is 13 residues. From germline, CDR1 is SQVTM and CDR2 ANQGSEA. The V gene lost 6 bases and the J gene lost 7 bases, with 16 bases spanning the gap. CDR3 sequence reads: CSVRLSGNNEQFF. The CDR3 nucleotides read TGCAGCGTCCGACTATCAGGGAATAATGAGCAGTTCTTC.

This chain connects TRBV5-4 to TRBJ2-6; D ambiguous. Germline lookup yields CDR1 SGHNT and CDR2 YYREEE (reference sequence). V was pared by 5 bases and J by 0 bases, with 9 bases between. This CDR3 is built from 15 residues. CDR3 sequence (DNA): TGTGCCAGCAGTGGACCGTTCTCTGGGGCCAACGTCCTGACTTTC. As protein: CASSGPFSGANVLTF.

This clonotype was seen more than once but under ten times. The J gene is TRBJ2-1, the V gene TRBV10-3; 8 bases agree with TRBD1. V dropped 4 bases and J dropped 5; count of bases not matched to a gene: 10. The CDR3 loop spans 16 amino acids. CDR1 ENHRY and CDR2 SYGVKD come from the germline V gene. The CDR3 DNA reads TGTGCCATCAGTGGGTCAGGGGGCCAGGGGAACAATGAGCAGTTCTTC. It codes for CAISGSGGQGNNEQFF.

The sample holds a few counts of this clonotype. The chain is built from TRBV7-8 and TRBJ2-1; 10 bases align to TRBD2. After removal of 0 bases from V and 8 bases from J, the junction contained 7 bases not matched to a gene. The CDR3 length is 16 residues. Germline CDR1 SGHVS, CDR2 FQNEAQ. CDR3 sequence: CASSLALSGGADEQFF. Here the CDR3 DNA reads TGTGCCAGCAGCTTAGCATTAAGCGGGGGGGCCGATGAGCAGTTCTTC.

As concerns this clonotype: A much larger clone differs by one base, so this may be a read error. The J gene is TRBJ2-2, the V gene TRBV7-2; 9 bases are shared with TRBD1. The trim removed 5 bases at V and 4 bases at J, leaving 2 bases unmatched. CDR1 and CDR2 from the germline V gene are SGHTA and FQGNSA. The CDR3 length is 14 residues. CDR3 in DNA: TGTGCCAGCAGCCGGGACAGGGTCACCGGGGAGCTGTTTTTT. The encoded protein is CASSRDRVTGELFF.

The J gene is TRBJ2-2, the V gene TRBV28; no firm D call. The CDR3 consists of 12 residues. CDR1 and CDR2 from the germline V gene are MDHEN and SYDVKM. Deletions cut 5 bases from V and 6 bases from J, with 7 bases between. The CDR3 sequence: CASSPPPGELFF. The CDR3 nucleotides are TGTGCCAGCAGTCCTCCTCCCGGGGAGCTGTTTTTT.

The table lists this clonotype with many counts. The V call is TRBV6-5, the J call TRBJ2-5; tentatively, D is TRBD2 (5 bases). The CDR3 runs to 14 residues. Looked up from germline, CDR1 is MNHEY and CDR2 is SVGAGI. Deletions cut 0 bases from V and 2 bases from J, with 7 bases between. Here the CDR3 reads CASSYSDSQETQYF. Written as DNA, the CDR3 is TGTGCCAGCAGTTACTCGGACTCGCAAGAGACCCAGTACTTC.

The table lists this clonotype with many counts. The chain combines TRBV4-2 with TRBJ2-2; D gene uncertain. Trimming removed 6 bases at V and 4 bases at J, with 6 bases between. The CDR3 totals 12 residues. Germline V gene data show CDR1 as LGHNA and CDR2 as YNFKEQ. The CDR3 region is CASRAITGELFF. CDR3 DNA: TGTGCCAGCAGAGCTATCACCGGGGAGCTGTTTTTT.

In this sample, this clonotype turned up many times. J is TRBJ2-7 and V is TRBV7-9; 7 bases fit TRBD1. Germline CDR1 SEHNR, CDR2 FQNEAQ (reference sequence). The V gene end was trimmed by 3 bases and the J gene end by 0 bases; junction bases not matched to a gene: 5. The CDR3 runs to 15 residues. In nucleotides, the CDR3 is TGTGCCAGCAGCTTTACAGGGGCCCTCTCCTACGAGCAGTACTTC. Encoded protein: CASSFTGALSYEQYF.

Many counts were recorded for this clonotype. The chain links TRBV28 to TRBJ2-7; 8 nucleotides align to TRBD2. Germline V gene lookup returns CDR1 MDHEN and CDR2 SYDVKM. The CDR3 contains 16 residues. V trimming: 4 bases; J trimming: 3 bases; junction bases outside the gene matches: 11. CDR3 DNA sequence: TGTGCCAGCAGTTCTCCCAAAGCGGGGGAGAACTACGAGCAGTACTTC. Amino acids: CASSSPKAGENYEQYF.

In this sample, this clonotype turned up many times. The CDR3 sequence: CASSTYREQYF. The CDR3 DNA sequence: TGTGCCAGCAGTACGTATCGGGAGCAGTACTTC. The chain has TRBV28 and TRBJ2-7; D is ambiguous. The V gene's germline CDR1 is MDHEN and CDR2 SYDVKM. V was clipped by 5 bases and J by 7 bases, with 9 bases between them. The CDR3 has 11 residues. The whole variable domain, remainder taken from reference TRBV28 and TRBJ2-7, is DVKVTQSSRYLVKRTGEKVFLECVQDMDHENMFWYRQDPGLGLRLIYFSYDVKMKEKGDIPEGYSVSREKKERFSLILESASTNQTSMYLCASSTYREQYFGPGTRLTVT.